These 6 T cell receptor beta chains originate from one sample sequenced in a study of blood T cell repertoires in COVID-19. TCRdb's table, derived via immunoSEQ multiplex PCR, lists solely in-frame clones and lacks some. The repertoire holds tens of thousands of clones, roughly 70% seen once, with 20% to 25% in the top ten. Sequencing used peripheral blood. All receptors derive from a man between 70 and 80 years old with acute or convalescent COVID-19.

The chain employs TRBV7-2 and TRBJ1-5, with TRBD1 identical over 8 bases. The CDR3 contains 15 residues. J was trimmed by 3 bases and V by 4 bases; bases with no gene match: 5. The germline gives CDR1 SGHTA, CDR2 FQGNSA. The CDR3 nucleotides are TGTGCCAGCAGCTCAAGGACAGGGATCAATCAGCCCCAGCATTTT. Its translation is CASSSRTGINQPQHF.

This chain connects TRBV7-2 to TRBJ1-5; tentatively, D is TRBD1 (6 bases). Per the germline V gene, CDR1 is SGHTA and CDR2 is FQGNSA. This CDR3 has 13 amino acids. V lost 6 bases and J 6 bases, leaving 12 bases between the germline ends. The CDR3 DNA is TGTGCCAGCAGTCAACAGGGTACTCAGCCCCAGCATTTT. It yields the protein CASSQQGTQPQHF. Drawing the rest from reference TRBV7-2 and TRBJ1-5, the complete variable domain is GAGVSQSPSNKVTEKGKDVELRCDPISGHTALYWYRQSLGQGLEFLIYFQGNSAPDKSGLPSDRFSAERTGGSVSTLTIQRTQQEDSAVYLCASSQQGTQPQHFGDGTRLSIL.

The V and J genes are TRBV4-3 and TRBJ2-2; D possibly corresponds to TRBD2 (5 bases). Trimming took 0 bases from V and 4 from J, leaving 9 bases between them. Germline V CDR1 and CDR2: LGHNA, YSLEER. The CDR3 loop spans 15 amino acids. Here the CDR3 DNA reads TGCGCCAGCAGCCAAGATCGAGGGCTCACCGGGGAGCTGTTTTTT. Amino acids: CASSQDRGLTGELFF.

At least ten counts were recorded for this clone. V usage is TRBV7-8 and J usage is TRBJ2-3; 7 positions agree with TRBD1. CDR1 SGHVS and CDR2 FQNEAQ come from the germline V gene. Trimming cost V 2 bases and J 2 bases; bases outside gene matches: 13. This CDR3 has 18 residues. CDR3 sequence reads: CASSLLGEGKGATDTQYF. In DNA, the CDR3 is TGTGCCAGCAGCTTATTGGGTGAAGGGAAGGGGGCCACAGATACGCAGTATTTT. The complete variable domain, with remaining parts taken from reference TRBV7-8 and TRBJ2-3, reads GAGVSQSPRYKVAKRGQDVALRCDPISGHVSLFWYQQALGQGPEFLTYFQNEAQLDKSGLPSDRFFAERPEGSVSTLKIQRTQQEDSAVYLCASSLLGEGKGATDTQYFGPGTRLTVL.

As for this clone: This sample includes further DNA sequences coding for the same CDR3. CDR3 coding DNA: TGTGCCAGCAGCCCCCCAGAGGGCTCCTACGAGCAGTACTTC. Protein: CASSPPEGSYEQYF. The genes are TRBV9 and TRBJ2-7; a weak D match, TRBD2 (5 bases). CDR3 length: 14 amino acids. Germline V gene data show CDR1 as SGDLS and CDR2 as YYNGEE. Trimming cost V 4 bases and J 0 bases, with 11 bases left between them.

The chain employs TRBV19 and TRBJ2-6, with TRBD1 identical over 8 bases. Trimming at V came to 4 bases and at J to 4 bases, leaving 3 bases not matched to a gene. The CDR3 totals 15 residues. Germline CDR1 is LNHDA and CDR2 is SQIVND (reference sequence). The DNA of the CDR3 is TGTGCCAGTAGTAGGACAGGGCCCGGGGCCAACGTCCTGACTTTC. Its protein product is CASSRTGPGANVLTF.